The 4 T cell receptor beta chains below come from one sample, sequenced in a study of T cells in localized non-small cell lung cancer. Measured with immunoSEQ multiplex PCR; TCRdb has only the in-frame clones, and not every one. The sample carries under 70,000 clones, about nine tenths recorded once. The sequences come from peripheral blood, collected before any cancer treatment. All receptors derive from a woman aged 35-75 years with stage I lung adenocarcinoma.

CDR3 coding DNA: TGTGCCAGCAGCTTAGCGCCGGGAATTAGGGCAGATACGCAGTATTTT. Its translation: CASSLAPGIRADTQYF. The chain links TRBV7-8 to TRBJ2-3; maybe TRBD2 (5 bases). The V gene's germline CDR1 is SGHVS and CDR2 FQNEAQ. The CDR3 is made up of 16 amino acids. Trimming took off 0 bases at V and 4 bases at J, with 14 bases between the two ends. Filled out from reference TRBV7-8 and TRBJ2-3, the complete variable domain reads GAGVSQSPRYKVAKRGQDVALRCDPISGHVSLFWYQQALGQGPEFLTYFQNEAQLDKSGLPSDRFFAERPEGSVSTLKIQRTQQEDSAVYLCASSLAPGIRADTQYFGPGTRLTVL.

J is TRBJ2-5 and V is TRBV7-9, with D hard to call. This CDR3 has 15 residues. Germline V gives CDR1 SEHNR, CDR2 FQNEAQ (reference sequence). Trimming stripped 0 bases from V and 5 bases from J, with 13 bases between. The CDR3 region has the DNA TGTGCCAGCAGCTTAGCGAGCGACACAGCGGAGACCCAGTACTTC. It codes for CASSLASDTAETQYF.

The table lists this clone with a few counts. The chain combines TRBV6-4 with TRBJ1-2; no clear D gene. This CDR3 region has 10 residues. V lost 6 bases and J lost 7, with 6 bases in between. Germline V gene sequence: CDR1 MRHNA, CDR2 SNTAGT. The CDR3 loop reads CASSQVGYTF. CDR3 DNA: TGTGCCAGCAGCCAAGTTGGCTACACCTTC.

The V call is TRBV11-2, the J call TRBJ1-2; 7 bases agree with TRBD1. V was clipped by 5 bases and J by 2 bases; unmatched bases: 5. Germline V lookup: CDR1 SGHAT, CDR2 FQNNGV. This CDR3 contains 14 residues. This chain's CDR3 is CASSRGQTNYGYTF. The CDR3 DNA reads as TGTGCCAGCAGCCGGGGACAGACCAACTATGGCTACACCTTC.